This T cell receptor beta chain was identified in a study of blood T cell repertoires in COVID-19. As for the study in general: The United States, Italy and Spain supplied acute and convalescent COVID-19 samples.

Assay used: immunoSEQ multiplex PCR; TCRdb lists only in-frame clones, some missing. In the table there are more than 350,000 clones, roughly 88% of which are singletons. This CDR3 region has 14 residues. Looked up from germline, CDR1 is LNHNV and CDR2 is YYDKDF (reference sequence). V was pared by 5 bases and J by 2 bases, with 12 bases between. Sequenced input: PBMCs or T cells enriched from blood (not recorded which). The origin of this receptor is a woman younger than 35 who had been exposed to COVID-19. J is TRBJ1-2 and V is TRBV15; D is ambiguous. This CDR3 is CATSPRGQNYGYTF. In DNA form, the CDR3 reads TGTGCCACCAGCCCTCGTGGGCAAAACTATGGCTACACCTTC.